The 26 T cell receptor beta chains listed next were all sequenced from one sample in a study of long-term antiretroviral therapy in people with HIV. The run of the v3.0 immunoSEQ assay was at survey level. Sequencing used immunoSEQ multiplex PCR; TCRdb keeps in-frame clones, though not all of them. The sample lists 14,000 or so clones, 88% seen once, with around 10% in the top ten. Sequencing used unsorted PBMCs, obtained 6.2 years after starting antiretroviral therapy. These receptors were collected from a man aged 40-50 years with HIV.

The CDR3 reads CASSPGLKTNEQFF. The CDR3 bases are TGCGCCAGCAGCCCCGGATTAAAAACCAATGAGCAGTTCTTC. The chain uses TRBV4-3 and TRBJ2-1, with D uncertain. This CDR3 is 14 amino acids long. Germline V gene sequence: CDR1 LGHNA, CDR2 YSLEER. Trimming left V 4 bases short and J 6 bases short, with 13 bases between.

The gene calls are TRBV18 and TRBJ2-1, with TRBD2 identical over 13 bases. Per the germline V gene, CDR1 is KGHSH and CDR2 is LQKENI. The CDR3 runs to 20 residues. The junction had 9 bases not matched to a gene; V was cut back by 1 base and J by 0 bases. Here the CDR3 DNA reads TGTGCCAGCTCACCACGAACCCGGTGGACTAGCGGGAGCTCCTACAATGAGCAGTTCTTC. Translated, it gives CASSPRTRWTSGSSYNEQFF. The complete variable domain, with remaining parts taken from reference TRBV18 and TRBJ2-1, reads NAGVMQNPRHLVRRRGQEARLRCSPMKGHSHVYWYRQLPEEGLKFMVYLQKENIIDESGMPKERFSAEFPKEGPSILRIQQVVRGDSAAYFCASSPRTRWTSGSSYNEQFFGPGTRLTVL.

J is TRBJ2-1 and V is TRBV5-1; D is possibly TRBD1 (6 bases). Trimming removed 1 base at V and 2 bases at J, with 10 bases between. Germline V CDR1 and CDR2: SGHRS, YFSETQ. This CDR3 is 15 amino acids long. The CDR3 region is CASSLNGDTYNEQFF. As DNA, the CDR3 is TGCGCCAGCAGCTTGAACGGGGACACCTACAATGAGCAGTTCTTC. The full variable domain, in which reference TRBV5-1 and TRBJ2-1 provide the parts outside the CDR3, is KAGVTQTPRYLIKTRGQQVTLSCSPISGHRSVSWYQQTPGQGLQFLFEYFSETQRNKGNFPGRFSGRQFSNSRSEMNVSTLELGDSALYLCASSLNGDTYNEQFFGPGTRLTVL.

The chain combines TRBV9 with TRBJ2-3, with D unclear. Germline CDR1 and CDR2: SGDLS and YYNGEE. CDR3 size: 12 residues. The germline V and J ends were trimmed by 0 bases and 8 bases, with 7 bases remaining between them. This CDR3 reads CASSVVDGTQYF. The DNA of the CDR3 is TGTGCCAGCAGCGTAGTAGACGGTACGCAGTATTTT.

The V and J genes are TRBV4-2 and TRBJ2-6; TRBD2 agrees at 11 bases. The CDR3 has 19 amino acids. The V and J ends lost 1 base and 0 bases, in that order; junction bases with no gene match: 5. Germline V gives CDR1 LGHNA, CDR2 YNFKEQ. CDR3 sequence: CASSQGGGLADSGANVLTF. Written as DNA, the CDR3 is TGTGCCAGCAGCCAAGGAGGGGGACTAGCGGACTCTGGGGCCAACGTCCTGACTTTC.

The chain links TRBV5-1 to TRBJ2-6; 7 nucleotides match TRBD1. The J segment lost 8 bases and the V segment lost 4 bases, leaving 12 bases of the junction unmatched. Germline assignment: CDR1 SGHRS and CDR2 YFSETQ. This CDR3 has 16 residues. CDR3 in amino acids: CASSPTIQGFSNVLTF. CDR3 in DNA: TGCGCCAGCAGCCCAACCATACAGGGGTTTTCCAACGTCCTGACTTTC.

This chain connects TRBV18 to TRBJ1-1, with D possibly matching TRBD1 (5 bases). In germline, CDR1 is KGHSH, CDR2 LQKENI. V was trimmed by 8 bases and J by 1 base, leaving 14 bases between them. The CDR3 totals 14 residues. The DNA of the CDR3 is TGTGCCAGCAGAACCGGGACGGAGAACACTGAAGCTTTCTTT. Translating gives CASRTGTENTEAFF. Full variable domain (missing parts from reference TRBV18 and TRBJ1-1): NAGVMQNPRHLVRRRGQEARLRCSPMKGHSHVYWYRQLPEEGLKFMVYLQKENIIDESGMPKERFSAEFPKEGPSILRIQQVVRGDSAAYFCASRTGTENTEAFFGQGTRLTVV.

The V and J genes are TRBV7-8 and TRBJ1-2; 8 positions match TRBD1. The CDR3 sequence is 13 residues long. Unmatched junction bases numbered 5, after V lost 3 bases and J lost 8 bases. CDR1 and CDR2 (germline): SGHVS, FQNEAQ. This chain's CDR3 is CASSLDREVGYTF. In DNA form, the CDR3 reads TGTGCCAGCAGCTTGGACAGGGAAGTCGGCTACACCTTC.

This clone was counted between two and nine times. V usage is TRBV6-6 and J usage is TRBJ2-3; D remains unclear. Trimming cost V 5 bases and J 5 bases, with 11 bases left between them. The germline V gene has CDR1 MNHNY and CDR2 SVGAGI (reference sequence). The CDR3 consists of 13 residues. Here the CDR3 reads CASSLTDGDTQYF. For the CDR3, the DNA is TGTGCCAGCAGTCTGACCGACGGAGATACGCAGTATTTT.

The gene calls are TRBV29-1 and TRBJ2-7, with D possibly being TRBD1 (6 bases). The germline V gene has CDR1 SQVTM and CDR2 ANQGSEA. Trimming pared 8 bases from V and 0 bases from J, leaving 29 bases between. CDR3 length equals 18 residues. The chain's CDR3 is CSFRREGGAPPCSYEQYF. In DNA, the CDR3 is TGCAGCTTTAGACGCGAAGGGGGTGCACCTCCGTGCTCCTACGAGCAGTACTTC.

In its sample, this clone was seen a few times. The chain carries TRBV27 and TRBJ2-1; D perhaps matches TRBD2 (6 bases). V gave up 4 bases and J gave up 4 bases, with 14 bases separating them. The CDR3 consists of 15 residues. Germline CDR1 and CDR2: MNHEY and SMNVEV (reference sequence). CDR3 nucleotide sequence: TGTGCCAGCAGTTATCCGACGGGGAGGTACAATGAGCAGTTCTTC. It yields the protein CASSYPTGRYNEQFF.

This chain links TRBV11-3 with TRBJ2-2; D may be TRBD1 (6 bases). Trimming removed 5 bases from V and 3 bases from J, with 19 bases in between. The CDR3 has 17 amino acids. The V gene's germline CDR1 is SGHNT and CDR2 YENEEA. The CDR3 protein is CASSQGQTYTDTGELFF. Written as DNA, the CDR3 is TGTGCCAGCAGCCAGGGACAAACATACACCGACACCGGGGAGCTGTTTTTT.

The chain is built from TRBV6-6 and TRBJ2-3; unclear D gene. CDR3 length: 11 residues. Trimming pared 4 bases from V and 9 bases from J, leaving 8 bases between. The V gene's germline CDR1 is MNHNY and CDR2 SVGAGI (reference sequence). CDR3 nucleotide sequence: TGTGCCAGCAGTTCCTTAATAACGCAGTATTTT. Protein sequence: CASSSLITQYF.

This clone is medium-sized by share. The chain combines TRBV19 with TRBJ2-3; 8 bases are a match to TRBD2. Trimming removed 7 bases from V and 6 bases from J; junction bases left unmatched: 9. CDR1 LNHDA and CDR2 SQIVND come from the germline V gene (reference sequence). This CDR3 is built from 14 residues. CDR3 protein: CASTISPGGDTQYF. In nucleotides, the CDR3 is TGTGCCAGTACCATCAGCCCGGGAGGGGATACGCAGTATTTT. Variable domain in full (rest from reference TRBV19 and TRBJ2-3): DGGITQSPKYLFRKEGQNVTLSCEQNLNHDAMYWYRQDPGQGLRLIYYSQIVNDFQKGDIAEGYSVSREKKESFPLTVTSAQKNPTAFYLCASTISPGGDTQYFGPGTRLTVL.

The chain joins TRBV29-1 to TRBJ2-3; 7 bases agree with TRBD2. CDR1 SQVTM and CDR2 ANQGSEA come from the germline V gene. Trimming took 6 bases from V and 0 from J; bases not matched to a gene: 9. There are 15 residues in the CDR3. The CDR3 DNA sequence: TGCAGCGTAGCATATAGCGGGTCGAGCACAGATACGCAGTATTTT. This gives the protein CSVAYSGSSTDTQYF.

The chain is built from TRBV27 and TRBJ2-7; no definite D call. CDR1 and CDR2 from the germline V gene are MNHEY and SMNVEV (reference sequence). V dropped 3 bases and J dropped 3 bases, with 15 bases sitting between them. This CDR3 is 15 amino acids long. The chain's CDR3 is CASSFVAATNYEQYF. In DNA, the CDR3 is TGTGCCAGCAGTTTCGTGGCGGCTACGAACTACGAGCAGTACTTC.

This sequence joins TRBV28 and TRBJ1-4; tentative D call: TRBD1 (5 bases). The CDR3 consists of 14 residues. From germline, CDR1 is MDHEN and CDR2 SYDVKM. Trimming removed 7 bases at V and 6 bases at J, with 15 bases between. CDR3 protein: CASNGGGRYEKLFF. The CDR3 DNA reads as TGTGCCAGCAATGGGGGGGGACGGTATGAAAAACTGTTTTTT.

The chain carries TRBV6-4 and TRBJ2-1; D is unclear. The germline CDR1 and CDR2 sequences are MRHNA and SNTAGT. V was pared by 2 bases and J by 8 bases, with 10 bases between. This CDR3 spans 13 amino acids. The CDR3 protein is CASSDGDSDEQFF. The CDR3 DNA sequence: TGTGCCAGCAGTGACGGAGACTCGGATGAGCAGTTCTTC.

This clone has only one observation. The rearrangement links TRBV7-8 to TRBJ1-4, with D perhaps TRBD1 (5 bases). Trimming cost V 3 bases and J 4 bases, with 12 bases left between them. Germline V lookup: CDR1 SGHVS, CDR2 FQNEAQ. The CDR3 loop spans 15 amino acids. CDR3 region: CASSFGPGSNEKLFF. CDR3 bases: TGTGCCAGCAGCTTTGGTCCAGGGAGTAATGAAAAACTGTTTTTT.

This chain links TRBV10-3 with TRBJ1-2, with D unclear. Trimming removed 2 bases at V and 3 bases at J, with 10 bases between. Per germline, CDR1 ENHRY and CDR2 SYGVKD. The CDR3 extends over 14 amino acids. The CDR3 here is CAISESGSYYGYTF. The CDR3, as DNA: TGTGCCATCAGTGAGAGCGGCAGCTACTATGGCTACACCTTC.

This clone was seen once. The chain has TRBV4-3 and TRBJ1-4, with D possibly being TRBD1 (5 bases). The CDR3 contains 17 residues. Germline lookup yields CDR1 LGHNA and CDR2 YSLEER. Deletions cut 0 bases from V and 7 bases from J, with 18 bases between. CDR3 sequence (DNA): TGCGCCAGCAGCCAAGACGCCGGACACCCAGAGGGTGAAAAACTGTTTTTT. Translated, it gives CASSQDAGHPEGEKLFF.

The V and J genes are TRBV27 and TRBJ2-7; TRBD1 aligns across 11 bases. Losses at the gene ends were 2 bases for V and 6 bases for J; bases not matched to a gene: 6. Germline CDR1 reads MNHEY; CDR2 reads SMNVEV (reference sequence). The length of the CDR3 is 15 residues. CDR3 bases: TGTGCCAGCAGTTTAGCCGGGACAGGGGGTCTCGAGCAGTACTTC. Translation: CASSLAGTGGLEQYF.

This sequence joins TRBV19 and TRBJ2-5; 14 positions match TRBD2. This CDR3 has 19 amino acids. From germline, CDR1 is LNHDA and CDR2 SQIVND (reference sequence). Trimming at V came to 1 base and at J to 4 bases, leaving 11 bases not matched to a gene. The chain's CDR3 is CASSIGTSGRPNILETQYF. CDR3 DNA: TGTGCCAGTAGTATAGGGACTAGCGGGAGGCCCAACATATTAGAGACCCAGTACTTC.

CDR3 residues: CASSISGTSEAFF. The CDR3 nucleotides are TGTGCCAGTAGTATATCCGGGACGTCCGAAGCTTTCTTT. The chain employs TRBV19 and TRBJ1-1; D is possibly TRBD1 (5 bases). This CDR3 has 13 residues. CDR1 is LNHDA, CDR2 SQIVND, per germline (reference sequence). Trimming left V 2 bases short and J 8 bases short, with 12 bases between.

This clone came up a few times. The rearrangement links TRBV19 to TRBJ1-5, with D unresolved. V was shortened by 3 bases and J by 13 bases, with 16 bases between the two germline ends. CDR1 LNHDA and CDR2 SQIVND come from the germline V gene (reference sequence). The CDR3 is 13 amino acids. CDR3 sequence: CASSISNAAHQHF. The DNA of the CDR3 is TGTGCCAGTAGTATCAGTAATGCAGCGCATCAGCATTTT.

The chain joins TRBV11-2 to TRBJ2-2; 12 bases line up with TRBD2. The J segment lost 6 bases and the V segment lost 5 bases, leaving 10 bases of the junction unmatched. The germline V gene has CDR1 SGHAT and CDR2 FQNNGV. The CDR3 has 17 residues. CDR3 region: CASSPVGLAGWSGELFF. CDR3 nucleotide sequence: TGTGCCAGCAGCCCGGTCGGACTAGCGGGATGGTCCGGGGAGCTGTTTTTT.